A single sample is the source of the 27 T cell receptor beta chains below, sequenced in a study of cytomegalovirus exposure and HLA in healthy donors. Assay: immunoSEQ multiplex PCR; the TCRdb copy retains only in-frame clones and omits some. The table lists 250,000 to 400,000 clones, approximately 90% of them singletons. Sequenced input: PBMCs. These receptors were taken from a woman aged 25 to 39 in good health and CMV-seropositive.

The V gene is TRBV11-3, the J gene TRBJ2-5, with 9 nucleotides matching TRBD2. Germline lookup yields CDR1 SGHNT and CDR2 YENEEA. V shed 5 bases, J shed 5 bases, and the junction held 9 bases outside the gene matches. The CDR3 has 15 amino acids. CDR3 nucleotide sequence: TGTGCCAGCAGCATGATAGCGGGAGAGGGGGAGACCCAGTACTTC. This codes for CASSMIAGEGETQYF.

The chain has TRBV27 and TRBJ2-1; a possible D gene is TRBD2 (6 bases). The ends were cut back, 9 bases at V and 4 bases at J, with 16 bases in the middle. Germline-derived CDR1 and CDR2 are MNHEY and SMNVEV (reference sequence). This CDR3 comprises 14 residues. CDR3 nucleotide sequence: TGTGCCAGTGTTGGCAGGGCGGGATACAATGAGCAGTTCTTC. Protein product: CASVGRAGYNEQFF.

The CDR3 nucleotides read TGTGCCACCAGCAGAAACTCCGGGAAATTTAATTCACCCCTCCACTTT. It specifies CATSRNSGKFNSPLHF. The chain carries TRBV15 and TRBJ1-6, with D uncertain. The V and J ends lost 2 bases and 6 bases respectively, with 14 bases between them. The CDR3 totals 16 residues. CDR1 and CDR2 from the germline V gene are LNHNV and YYDKDF (reference sequence).

V gene TRBV4-2 combines with J gene TRBJ1-1; D ambiguous. CDR1 and CDR2 (germline): LGHNA, YNFKEQ. Trimming removed 1 base from V and 6 bases from J, with 6 bases in between. This CDR3 region has 12 residues. CDR3: CASSQGASEAFF. The CDR3 region has the DNA TGTGCCAGCAGCCAAGGTGCGTCTGAAGCTTTCTTT.

This clone occurred once. The chain employs TRBV4-2 and TRBJ1-5; D is perhaps TRBD1 (5 bases). V dropped 4 bases and J dropped 0 bases, with 13 bases sitting between them. The CDR3 totals 16 residues. Germline V gives CDR1 LGHNA, CDR2 YNFKEQ. Written as DNA, the CDR3 is TGTGCCAGCAGCCCAACCAAGGGGTATAGCAATCAGCCCCAGCATTTT. This gives the protein CASSPTKGYSNQPQHF.

The CDR3 loop is CAARGVYGYTF. The CDR3 nucleotides are TGTGCCGCTCGAGGGGTGTATGGCTACACCTTC. The chain carries TRBV28 and TRBJ1-2; D may be TRBD1 (5 bases). The CDR3 has 11 residues. The germline CDR1 and CDR2 sequences are MDHEN and SYDVKM. Trimming took 11 bases from V and 5 from J, leaving 12 bases between them.

This chain connects TRBV28 to TRBJ2-7; the D gene is possibly TRBD2 (6 bases). CDR1 is MDHEN, CDR2 SYDVKM, per germline. The germline V and J ends were trimmed by 2 bases and 4 bases, with 12 bases remaining between them. The CDR3 spans 14 residues. Here the CDR3 reads CASSLIPGEYEQYF. The CDR3 nucleotides read TGTGCCAGCAGTTTAATTCCGGGGGAGTACGAGCAGTACTTC.

The V and J genes are TRBV29-1 and TRBJ2-2, with 7 bases fitting TRBD1. This CDR3 is built from 14 residues. Germline CDR1 reads SQVTM; CDR2 reads ANQGSEA. J was trimmed by 3 bases and V by 4 bases; bases with no gene match: 5. The CDR3, as DNA: TGCAGCGTTGGGGTAGGGGGCGACACCGGGGAGCTGTTTTTT. Amino acids: CSVGVGGDTGELFF.

J is TRBJ2-1 and V is TRBV10-3; 10 bases align to TRBD2. V shed 0 bases, J shed 0 bases, and the junction held 2 bases outside the gene matches. Germline V gives CDR1 ENHRY, CDR2 SYGVKD. CDR3 length: 17 amino acids. The CDR3 spells CAISESLAGFSYNEQFF. The CDR3 region has the DNA TGTGCCATCAGTGAGTCACTAGCGGGGTTCTCCTACAATGAGCAGTTCTTC.

This clone has only one observation. DNA for the CDR3: TGTGCCAGCAGTGATGGTGGTGGAATGGCAGATACGCAGTATTTT. Protein: CASSDGGGMADTQYF. V usage is TRBV25-1 and J usage is TRBJ2-3; D remains ambiguous. The CDR3 has 15 residues. The germline V gene encodes CDR1 MGHDK and CDR2 SYGVNS. V was clipped by 3 bases and J by 4 bases, with 14 bases between them.

The chain joins TRBV5-1 to TRBJ2-3; D is unclear. Trimming pared 2 bases from V and 1 base from J, leaving 8 bases between. Germline V lookup: CDR1 SGHRS, CDR2 YFSETQ. CDR3 length: 14 residues. The chain's CDR3 is CASSFGRGTDTQYF. CDR3 in DNA: TGCGCCAGCAGCTTTGGAAGGGGCACAGATACGCAGTATTTT.

The chain is built from TRBV5-6 and TRBJ2-3, with a tentative D call TRBD1 (5 bases). Trimming removed 7 bases from V and 8 bases from J, with 14 bases in between. This CDR3 has 12 amino acids. CDR1 SGHDT and CDR2 YYEEEE come from the germline V gene. The CDR3 sequence: CASGQGPGTQYF. CDR3 nucleotides: TGTGCCAGCGGCCAGGGCCCGGGTACGCAGTATTTT. Full variable domain (rest looked up from reference TRBV5-6 and TRBJ2-3): DAGVTQSPTHLIKTRGQQVTLRCSPKSGHDTVSWYQQALGQGPQFIFQYYEEEERQRGNFPDRFSGHQFPNYSSELNVNALLLGDSALYLCASGQGPGTQYFGPGTRLTVL.

This rearrangement joins TRBV11-2 to TRBJ1-2, with D possibly being TRBD1 (5 bases). Between the trimmed V and J ends, which lost 1 base and 0 bases, there was a span of 6 bases. The CDR3 extends over 14 amino acids. Germline V CDR1 and CDR2: SGHAT, FQNNGV. This CDR3 is CASSLGTTNYGYTF. Here the CDR3 DNA reads TGTGCCAGCAGCTTAGGGACAACTAACTATGGCTACACCTTC.

The chain is built from TRBV5-1 and TRBJ2-2, with a tentative D call TRBD1 (6 bases). Germline V gene data show CDR1 as SGHRS and CDR2 as YFSETQ. There are 16 residues in the CDR3. Trimming shortened V by 2 bases and J by 0 bases, and 11 bases separated the two germline ends. The CDR3 DNA sequence: TGCGCCAGCAGCTTATTACAGGGCCCGAACACCGGGGAGCTGTTTTTT. It codes for CASSLLQGPNTGELFF.

The rearrangement links TRBV7-6 to TRBJ2-7, with TRBD1 identical over 8 bases. V gave up 3 bases and J gave up 2 bases; unmatched junction bases: 3. Germline V CDR1 and CDR2: SGHVS, FNYEAQ. The CDR3 sequence is 14 residues long. CDR3 protein: CASSLGDRTYEQYF. The CDR3 nucleotides read TGTGCCAGCAGCTTGGGGGACAGGACCTACGAGCAGTACTTC.

The chain combines TRBV6-1 with TRBJ1-2, with D perhaps matching TRBD1 (6 bases). The CDR3 sequence is 15 residues long. V was pared by 6 bases and J by 7 bases, with 21 bases between. Germline CDR1 and CDR2: MNHNS and SASEGT. The CDR3 here is CASRPDPWGASGYTF. CDR3 nucleotides: TGTGCCAGCAGACCTGACCCCTGGGGGGCGTCTGGCTACACCTTC.

The chain links TRBV2 to TRBJ2-3; the D gene is possibly TRBD2 (6 bases). Between the trimmed V and J ends, which lost 0 bases and 0 bases, there was a span of 10 bases. Germline assignment: CDR1 SNHLY and CDR2 FYNNEI. The CDR3 is made up of 16 amino acids. In nucleotides, the CDR3 is TGTGCCAGCAGTGAAGCTAGCGGTTCGAGCACAGATACGCAGTATTTT. It codes for CASSEASGSSTDTQYF.

This clone was counted a single time. This CDR3 reads CASSQSVLNSYEQYF. The CDR3 region has the DNA TGCGCCAGCAGCCAATCAGTTCTAAACTCCTACGAGCAGTACTTC. This rearrangement joins TRBV4-1 to TRBJ2-7; D call uncertain. The length of the CDR3 is 15 residues. Looked up from germline, CDR1 is MGHRA and CDR2 is YSYEKL. Trimming pared 2 bases from V and 0 bases from J, leaving 11 bases between.

This clone turned up a few times. The chain links TRBV25-1 to TRBJ1-2; D unclear. Trimming took 2 bases from V and 4 from J, leaving 11 bases between them. CDR1 is MGHDK, CDR2 SYGVNS, per germline. CDR3 length: 14 residues. The CDR3 is CASSEADGLYGYTF. CDR3 bases: TGTGCCAGCAGTGAAGCCGACGGCCTCTATGGCTACACCTTC.

V and J are TRBV27 and TRBJ2-7; D remains ambiguous. This CDR3 contains 13 residues. V dropped 0 bases and J dropped 4 bases, with 7 bases sitting between them. Germline-derived CDR1 and CDR2 are MNHEY and SMNVEV (reference sequence). The CDR3 is CASSLSGPYEQYF. DNA of the CDR3: TGTGCCAGCAGTTTATCCGGCCCATACGAGCAGTACTTC.

In DNA form, the CDR3 reads TGTGCCAGCAGCTTAATTCCGACAGGGGCATGGAATGGCTACACCTTC. Translation: CASSLIPTGAWNGYTF. This rearrangement joins TRBV7-8 to TRBJ1-2; 8 nucleotides match TRBD1. This CDR3 is 16 amino acids long. Looked up from germline, CDR1 is SGHVS and CDR2 is FQNEAQ. Germline trimming cut 2 bases from V and 6 bases from J; bases unmatched to any gene: 11.

The rearrangement links TRBV9 to TRBJ2-7; 8 nucleotides match TRBD2. Looked up from germline, CDR1 is SGDLS and CDR2 is YYNGEE. CDR3 length: 15 amino acids. Trimming at V came to 4 bases and at J to 1 base, leaving 7 bases not matched to a gene. The CDR3 coding sequence is TGTGCCAGCAGCACTGATGGGACTAGTTCCTACGAGCAGTACTTC. It encodes CASSTDGTSSYEQYF.

The chain couples TRBV7-8 to TRBJ2-1; D is ambiguous. The germline V gene has CDR1 SGHVS and CDR2 FQNEAQ. The length of the CDR3 is 15 residues. The V gene lost 1 base and the J gene lost 0 bases, with 7 bases spanning the gap. The CDR3 DNA sequence: TGTGCCAGCAGCTTAGTGCGGAGCTCCTACAATGAGCAGTTCTTC. Translated: CASSLVRSSYNEQFF.

The chain uses TRBV27 and TRBJ2-5; perhaps D is TRBD1 or TRBD2 (5 bases each). Gene TRBJ2-7 matches the end of the DNA better, so the J call may be wrong. CDR3 length equals 11 residues. From germline, CDR1 is MNHEY and CDR2 SMNVEV (reference sequence). The DNA of the CDR3 is TGTGCCAGCAGCCGAGGGGACGAGCAGTACTTC. This sequence encodes CASSRGDEQYF.

The CDR3 DNA follows: TGTGCCAGCTCACCCCTACCGGGCGGGGGTGCTGAAAACATTCAGTACTTC. It codes for CASSPLPGGGAENIQYF. The V and J genes are TRBV18 and TRBJ2-4, with TRBD2 matching 7 bases. The CDR3 extends over 17 amino acids. Unmatched junction bases numbered 13, after V lost 3 bases and J lost 5 bases. Germline lookup yields CDR1 KGHSH and CDR2 LQKENI.

The chain is built from TRBV4-1 and TRBJ1-4, with D uncertain. CDR3 size: 14 residues. V was cut by 5 bases and J by 4 bases, with 11 bases left in between. CDR1 is MGHRA, CDR2 YSYEKL, per germline. CDR3 region: CASSYSIFNEKLFF. The CDR3 DNA reads as TGCGCCAGCAGCTATAGTATCTTTAATGAAAAACTGTTTTTT.

This clone showed up just a few times. This chain connects TRBV19 to TRBJ2-1; weak D call: TRBD1 (6 bases). Trimming stripped 5 bases from V and 8 bases from J, with 19 bases between. Germline assignment: CDR1 LNHDA and CDR2 SQIVND (reference sequence). The CDR3 extends over 15 amino acids. DNA of the CDR3: TGTGCCAGTAGTTTCAAGGGGGTTGGTGGCCATGAGCAGTTCTTC. Protein sequence: CASSFKGVGGHEQFF. Full variable domain (rest looked up from reference TRBV19 and TRBJ2-1): DGGITQSPKYLFRKEGQNVTLSCEQNLNHDAMYWYRQDPGQGLRLIYYSQIVNDFQKGDIAEGYSVSREKKESFPLTVTSAQKNPTAFYLCASSFKGVGGHEQFFGPGTRLTVL.